One T cell receptor beta chain is described in this entry. Its antigen is as yet unknown. CDR3 size: 16 residues. The trim removed 1 base at V and 1 base at J, leaving 2 bases unmatched. CDR1 is KGHSH and CDR2 is LQKENI in the germline V gene. Over 18 months, lack of ophthalmopathy progression marked Graves' hyperthyroidism as stable. This sample holds PBMCs from around 9.9 ml fresh peripheral blood. The sample originates from a study of T cells in Graves' hyperthyroidism and ophthalmopathy. Overall study findings and caveats: Model-based prediction identified ophthalmopathy a median around 6.7 months prior to its onset. By a 13 V-J model, ophthalmopathy was set apart from stable hyperthyroidism.

Amplification of TCR beta CDR3 regions was performed using RNA transcripts as template. The study used the HTBI primer set for a first-round RT-PCR of the TCR CDR3. Via MiXCR, TCRdb re-called the multiplex PCR reads, giving one row per CDR3 protein. Of fewer than 650,000 distinct CDR3 sequences in the sample, 11% to 15% are singletons; the top ten hold over 11%. Material for sequencing was blood. The sequence came from a woman aged 40 to 50 with Graves' hyperthyroidism. The rearrangement links TRBV18 to TRBJ2-2, with 8 bases aligning to TRBD2. In DNA form, the CDR3 reads TGTGCCAGCTCACCACTCAGCGGGAGGAACACCGGGGAGCTGTTTTTT. As protein: CASSPLSGRNTGELFF.